This is a list of T cell receptor beta chains from one sample in a study of technical replicates of blood from a handful of donors. Only in-frame clones appear in the TCRdb table, and some are missing; sequencing was by immunoSEQ multiplex PCR. Of roughly 60,000 clones listed, roughly nine tenths are singletons. The sample taken for sequencing was PBMCs. These receptor sequences come from a human donor in good health. Some clones in this sample may be carry-over from other donors' samples. Each CDR3 is given with its conserved first and last residue. Each record gives: J gene, V gene, CDR3 protein.

TRBJ1-4 | TRBV7-6 | CASSLPNEKLFF
TRBJ1-5 | TRBV28 | CASSSTDRGNNQPQHF
TRBJ2-2 | TRBV7-6 | CASSSRTVNTGELFF
TRBJ2-7 | TRBV11-2 | CASSLLREGGQKQYF
TRBJ1-4 | TRBV7-8 | CASSSRDRNEKLFF
TRBJ2-1 | TRBV4-1 | CASSQDGSLAGVSNPSLNEQFF
TRBJ1-2 | TRBV7-9 | CASSWAEGGYTF
TRBJ1-1 | TRBV6-6 | CASSLAGGTEAFF
TRBJ1-3 | TRBV7-2 | CASSLESMAGASGNTIYF
TRBJ2-5 | TRBV18 | CASSPQRERQETQYF
TRBJ2-5 | TRBV7-6 | CASSSEGGAWETQYF
TRBJ2-7 | TRBV2 | CASYGLVGVHEQYF
TRBJ1-1 | TRBV6-1 | CASRTSGVGNTEAFF
TRBJ2-7 | TRBV2 | CASSGGTGGRYEQYF
TRBJ2-3 | TRBV12-5 | CASGLVSSSAPNTQYF
TRBJ2-7 | TRBV5-4 | CASSSAPDRINEQYF
TRBJ2-1 | TRBV9 | CASSVQPHRGLASHNEQFF
TRBJ2-7 | TRBV18 | CASSPGLAGVEQYF
TRBJ2-3 | TRBV11-2 | CASSLVAGGGDTQYF
TRBJ1-1 | TRBV11-2 | CASSSIRGARKAFF
TRBJ1-1 | TRBV7-9 | CASSLGENTEAFF
TRBJ2-1 | TRBV5-4 | CASSPGQGVYNEQFF
TRBJ1-2 | TRBV27 | CASSSGGPGYTF
TRBJ1-1 | TRBV2 | CASRTGRVTEAFF
TRBJ1-1 | TRBV29-1 | CSVVPDFIMNTEAFF
TRBJ1-1 | TRBV7-2 | CASSLLGVGTEAFF